This passage covers 31 T cell receptor beta chains from one sample sequenced in a study of cytomegalovirus exposure and HLA in healthy donors. The PCR used 60 Vbeta and 13 Jbeta primers. The protocol was immunoSEQ multiplex PCR, while the TCRdb copy is restricted to in-frame clones and leaves out a portion. This sample has around 150,000 clones, with 70% to 80% found just once. Material for sequencing was PBMCs. Every receptor here comes from a male donor in good health and CMV-seronegative.

The chain links TRBV5-1 to TRBJ2-1; D may be TRBD1 (6 bases). The CDR3 sequence is 15 residues long. Trimming cost V 4 bases and J 7 bases, with 18 bases left between them. Germline CDR1 is SGHRS and CDR2 is YFSETQ. The CDR3: CASSRDTGFGNEQFF. DNA of the CDR3: TGCGCCAGCAGCCGGGACACGGGATTCGGAAATGAGCAGTTCTTC.

The chain carries TRBV7-2 and TRBJ2-5, with D hard to call. Germline V gene data show CDR1 as SGHTA and CDR2 as FQGNSA. V shed 5 bases and J shed 4 bases, with 11 bases lying between them. This CDR3 contains 13 residues. CDR3 sequence: CASSPELPETQYF. The CDR3 nucleotides are TGTGCCAGCAGCCCTGAGCTGCCAGAGACCCAGTACTTC.

This clone was seen only a few times. The rearrangement uses TRBV5-4 and TRBJ2-6, with 8 bases lining up with TRBD1. This CDR3 has 19 amino acids. CDR1 and CDR2 (germline): SGHNT, YYREEE (reference sequence). V was clipped by 9 bases and J by 2 bases; unmatched bases: 19. CDR3 sequence: CATRGGQGRRGTGANVLTF. For the CDR3, the DNA is TGTGCCACCCGGGGTGGACAGGGTCGGAGAGGCACTGGGGCCAACGTCCTGACTTTC.

CDR3 DNA sequence: TGTGCCAGCAGCCGGACAGCGAACACCGGGGAGCTGTTTTTT. This sequence encodes CASSRTANTGELFF. V and J are TRBV6-5 and TRBJ2-2, with D possibly matching TRBD1 (6 bases). The CDR3 loop spans 14 amino acids. Germline V gene lookup returns CDR1 MNHEY and CDR2 SVGAGI. V lost 6 bases and J 0 bases, leaving 8 bases between the germline ends.

V and J are TRBV5-1 and TRBJ2-5; 10 positions match TRBD2. The CDR3 length is 16 residues. Germline CDR1 and CDR2: SGHRS and YFSETQ. The V and J ends lost 2 bases and 2 bases, in that order; junction bases with no gene match: 6. CDR3 nucleotide sequence: TGCGCCAGCAGCTTCCCTAGCGGGGGCAAACAAGAGACCCAGTACTTC. This gives the protein CASSFPSGGKQETQYF.

Remarks on this clone: Other DNA sequences of this sample code for an identical CDR3. The chain uses TRBV11-2 and TRBJ2-3; TRBD2 matches at 8 bases. The CDR3 spans 16 residues. The V gene's germline CDR1 is SGHAT and CDR2 FQNNGV. V lost 1 base and J lost 1; bases outside the gene matches: 4. The CDR3 DNA follows: TGTGCCAGCAGCTTAGGAGCGGGGGCACGCACAGATACGCAGTATTTT. Its translation: CASSLGAGARTDTQYF.

With regard to this clone: Distinct nucleotide sequences in the sample also encode this CDR3. This chain connects TRBV19 to TRBJ2-7; 7 positions agree with TRBD1. Germline V gene sequence: CDR1 LNHDA, CDR2 SQIVND (reference sequence). The CDR3 spans 13 residues. Unmatched junction bases numbered 4, after V lost 5 bases and J lost 3 bases. CDR3 DNA: TGTGCCAGTAGTCCCCGGGACAGCTACGAGCAGTACTTC. Its translation is CASSPRDSYEQYF. Complete variable domain (other parts from reference TRBV19 and TRBJ2-7): DGGITQSPKYLFRKEGQNVTLSCEQNLNHDAMYWYRQDPGQGLRLIYYSQIVNDFQKGDIAEGYSVSREKKESFPLTVTSAQKNPTAFYLCASSPRDSYEQYFGPGTRLTVT.

This chain uses TRBV19 with TRBJ1-4, with 7 positions matching TRBD1. Germline loops: CDR1 LNHDA, CDR2 SQIVND (reference sequence). V trimming: 5 bases; J trimming: 5 bases; junction bases outside the gene matches: 17. This CDR3 has 18 residues. CDR3 in DNA: TGTGCCAGTAGTCCTTACGGGACAGTCCTTCGGGAGAATGAAAAACTGTTTTTT. Residues: CASSPYGTVLRENEKLFF.

The rearrangement links TRBV30 to TRBJ1-5, with 9 bases identical to TRBD1. V lost 2 bases, J lost 6 bases, and 5 bases stayed unmatched. This CDR3 region has 14 residues. The germline CDR1 and CDR2 sequences are GTSNPN and SVGIG (reference sequence). This CDR3 is CAWSYGTGSQPQHF. CDR3 bases: TGTGCCTGGAGTTATGGGACAGGGTCTCAGCCCCAGCATTTT.

This clone was picked up a small number of times. The chain uses TRBV5-4 and TRBJ2-5; 8 bases fit TRBD1. The germline gives CDR1 SGHNT, CDR2 YYREEE (reference sequence). Trimming cost V 0 bases and J 5 bases; bases outside gene matches: 0. The CDR3 is 13 residues long. CDR3 DNA: TGTGCCAGCAGCTTGGGACAGGGGGAGACCCAGTACTTC. This translates into CASSLGQGETQYF. Combining the CDR3 with reference TRBV5-4 and TRBJ2-5 gives the whole variable domain ETGVTQSPTHLIKTRGQQVTLRCSSQSGHNTVSWYQQALGQGPQFIFQYYREEENGRGNFPPRFSGLQFPNYSSELNVNALELDDSALYLCASSLGQGETQYFGPGTRLLVL.

V gene TRBV28 combines with J gene TRBJ2-7; TRBD1 matches 10 bases. V trimming: 5 bases; J trimming: 2 bases; junction bases outside the gene matches: 3. The CDR3 has 14 residues. Per the germline V gene, CDR1 is MDHEN and CDR2 is SYDVKM. The CDR3 sequence is CASSGQGGPYEQYF. In nucleotides, the CDR3 is TGTGCCAGCAGTGGACAGGGGGGCCCCTACGAGCAGTACTTC. Using reference TRBV28 and TRBJ2-7 for the parts outside the CDR3, the full variable domain is DVKVTQSSRYLVKRTGEKVFLECVQDMDHENMFWYRQDPGLGLRLIYFSYDVKMKEKGDIPEGYSVSREKKERFSLILESASTNQTSMYLCASSGQGGPYEQYFGPGTRLTVT.

V is TRBV2 and J is TRBJ2-7; 7 bases fit TRBD1. With V trimmed by 3 bases and J by 2 bases, 1 base remained unmatched. This CDR3 spans 13 amino acids. CDR1 is SNHLY, CDR2 FYNNEI, per germline. The CDR3 coding sequence is TGTGCCAGCAGTGAGGGACAGACCTACGAGCAGTACTTC. Translation gives CASSEGQTYEQYF.

V gene TRBV2 combines with J gene TRBJ2-7, with TRBD1 as a possible D gene (6 bases). This CDR3 is 13 amino acids long. V dropped 4 bases and J dropped 2 bases, with 9 bases sitting between them. Germline V gives CDR1 SNHLY, CDR2 FYNNEI. The CDR3 loop reads CASSGDITYEQYF. The CDR3 DNA reads TGTGCCAGCAGTGGGGACATTACCTACGAGCAGTACTTC.

This clone has just a few counts. V usage is TRBV4-1 and J usage is TRBJ1-5, with 7 bases fitting TRBD1. V trimming: 0 bases; J trimming: 5 bases; junction bases outside the gene matches: 7. Germline V lookup: CDR1 MGHRA, CDR2 YSYEKL. The CDR3 is 16 residues long. Written as DNA, the CDR3 is TGCGCCAGCAGCCAAGACGCGACAGGGCTCTATCAGCCCCAGCATTTT. Residues: CASSQDATGLYQPQHF.

The V call is TRBV19, the J call TRBJ1-4; 8 bases are shared with TRBD1. In germline, CDR1 is LNHDA, CDR2 SQIVND (reference sequence). This CDR3 region has 12 residues. V was clipped by 6 bases and J by 8 bases; unmatched bases: 2. The CDR3 DNA is TGTGCCAGTAGGGACAGGGACGAAAAACTGTTTTTT. It translates to CASRDRDEKLFF.

This clone was recorded only once. This chain links TRBV6-6 with TRBJ2-7; D is possibly TRBD2 (6 bases). Germline V gene data show CDR1 as MNHNY and CDR2 as SVGAGI (reference sequence). Trimming shortened V by 9 bases and J by 3 bases, and 9 bases separated the two germline ends. The length of the CDR3 is 11 residues. DNA for the CDR3: TGTGCCAGGGGGCGGGGCTACGAGCAGTACTTC. It codes for CARGRGYEQYF.

V and J are TRBV5-1 and TRBJ2-3; the match to TRBD2 covers 8 bases. The CDR3 is made up of 15 amino acids. With V trimmed by 0 bases and J by 4 bases, 4 bases remained unmatched. Germline-derived CDR1 and CDR2 are SGHRS and YFSETQ. CDR3 sequence: CASSLAAGGPDTQYF. The CDR3 nucleotides read TGCGCCAGCAGCTTGGCGGCGGGAGGACCAGATACGCAGTATTTT. The variable domain in full, with the rest retrieved from reference TRBV5-1 and TRBJ2-3, is KAGVTQTPRYLIKTRGQQVTLSCSPISGHRSVSWYQQTPGQGLQFLFEYFSETQRNKGNFPGRFSGRQFSNSRSEMNVSTLELGDSALYLCASSLAAGGPDTQYFGPGTRLTVL.

This clone turned up a few times. The rearrangement joins TRBV15 to TRBJ2-1, with TRBD1 matching 12 bases. The CDR3 totals 15 residues. Looked up from germline, CDR1 is LNHNV and CDR2 is YYDKDF (reference sequence). V gave up 5 bases and J gave up 6 bases; unmatched junction bases: 5. This CDR3 is CATSGGTGGFNEQFF. The CDR3 nucleotides read TGTGCCACCAGCGGCGGGACAGGGGGCTTCAATGAGCAGTTCTTC.

The rearrangement joins TRBV28 to TRBJ2-7, with D possibly matching TRBD2 (5 bases). Germline CDR1 is MDHEN and CDR2 is SYDVKM. The CDR3 is made up of 14 amino acids. Deletions cut 4 bases from V and 6 bases from J, with 16 bases between. The CDR3 is CASSSRTSLIEQYF. CDR3 sequence (DNA): TGTGCCAGCAGTTCCCGGACTTCTCTCATCGAGCAGTACTTC.

J is TRBJ1-1 and V is TRBV7-9; D might be TRBD1 (6 bases). From germline, CDR1 is SEHNR and CDR2 FQNEAQ (reference sequence). V was clipped by 4 bases and J by 1 base, with 19 bases between them. This CDR3 is built from 17 residues. CDR3 nucleotides: TGTGCCAGCAGCTCCCCCGGGGGGGCGATTTCGAACACTGAAGCTTTCTTT. Translated, it gives CASSSPGGAISNTEAFF.

V is TRBV2 and J is TRBJ1-1, with D tentatively TRBD1 (6 bases). This CDR3 spans 12 amino acids. V lost 3 bases, J lost 4 bases, and 6 bases lay in between. Per germline, CDR1 SNHLY and CDR2 FYNNEI. The CDR3 DNA sequence: TGTGCCAGCAGTGACAGGGGCACTGAAGCTTTCTTT. It encodes CASSDRGTEAFF.

V is TRBV6-5 and J is TRBJ2-7; TRBD1 matches 10 bases. With V trimmed by 5 bases and J by 4 bases, 8 bases remained unmatched. The CDR3 is 15 amino acids. Germline CDR1 reads MNHEY; CDR2 reads SVGAGI. CDR3 residues: CASSRGTGAYYEQYF. CDR3 DNA: TGTGCCAGCAGTCGTGGGACAGGGGCCTATTACGAGCAGTACTTC.

This clone was counted a single time. The rearrangement joins TRBV4-3 to TRBJ2-1, with D possibly TRBD1 on 5 matching bases. Trimming removed 4 bases at V and 5 bases at J, with 21 bases between. This CDR3 is 17 amino acids long. Germline values: CDR1 LGHNA, CDR2 YSLEER. The CDR3 here is CASSPTTGQGKNNEQFF. The CDR3 DNA is TGCGCCAGCAGCCCAACTACCGGGCAGGGAAAAAACAATGAGCAGTTCTTC.

The table lists this clone with a count of one. V is TRBV11-2 and J is TRBJ1-1; 8 nucleotides line up with TRBD1. V trimming: 1 base; J trimming: 5 bases; junction bases outside the gene matches: 9. The CDR3 consists of 16 residues. Germline values: CDR1 SGHAT, CDR2 FQNNGV. The chain's CDR3 is CASSLGVTGVWTEAFF. CDR3 bases: TGTGCCAGCAGCTTAGGGGTGACAGGGGTTTGGACTGAAGCTTTCTTT.

J is TRBJ2-1 and V is TRBV29-1, with TRBD2 identical over 16 bases. CDR3 length: 17 amino acids. V lost 4 bases and J lost 2; bases outside the gene matches: 5. Per the germline V gene, CDR1 is SQVTM and CDR2 is ANQGSEA. In DNA, the CDR3 is TGCAGCGTTGCGGGACTAGCGGGAGGGCCGGCCTACAATGAGCAGTTCTTC. Translation gives CSVAGLAGGPAYNEQFF.

The rearrangement joins TRBV5-1 to TRBJ2-7, with 9 bases lining up with TRBD1. Germline trimming cut 0 bases from V and 5 bases from J; bases unmatched to any gene: 9. Germline CDR1 SGHRS, CDR2 YFSETQ. The CDR3 sequence is 16 residues long. In DNA form, the CDR3 reads TGCGCCAGCAGCTTGGCCTCGGGACAGGGCAACCACGAGCAGTACTTC. Protein product: CASSLASGQGNHEQYF.

This clone was observed a few times. The V call is TRBV7-2, the J call TRBJ1-2; the D gene is possibly TRBD1 (6 bases). Trimming shortened V by 5 bases and J by 8 bases, and 12 bases separated the two germline ends. The CDR3 totals 12 residues. Germline values: CDR1 SGHTA, CDR2 FQGNSA. The DNA of the CDR3 is TGTGCCAGCAGCCCAAACAGGGAGGGCTACACCTTC. Translation: CASSPNREGYTF. The whole variable domain, filled in from reference TRBV7-2 and TRBJ1-2, reads GAGVSQSPSNKVTEKGKDVELRCDPISGHTALYWYRQSLGQGLEFLIYFQGNSAPDKSGLPSDRFSAERTGGSVSTLTIQRTQQEDSAVYLCASSPNREGYTFGSGTRLTVV.

This clone has more than one count but fewer than ten. The CDR3 is CASSGRDRDFSGANVLTF. As DNA, the CDR3 is TGTGCCAGCAGTGGCCGGGACAGGGACTTTTCTGGGGCCAACGTCCTGACTTTC. This sequence joins TRBV6-1 and TRBJ2-6, with 9 bases lining up with TRBD1. The CDR3 has 18 amino acids. Germline CDR1 is MNHNS and CDR2 is SASEGT. With 4 bases clipped from V and 1 base from J, the junction kept 8 bases outside the gene matches.

This clone was observed a few times. The chain recombines TRBV6-1 with TRBJ1-4; possible D gene TRBD1, 6 bases. The V and J ends lost 7 bases and 8 bases respectively, with 17 bases between them. The CDR3 runs 14 residues. Per the germline V gene, CDR1 is MNHNS and CDR2 is SASEGT. The DNA of the CDR3 is TGTGCCAGCAACCCCAGGGGCTATGGGGAAAAACTGTTTTTT. Its protein product is CASNPRGYGEKLFF.

The chain uses TRBV7-9 and TRBJ1-2, with TRBD1 matching over 10 bases. CDR1 and CDR2 from the germline V gene are SEHNR and FQNEAQ (reference sequence). The CDR3 consists of 16 residues. V lost 1 base, J lost 4 bases, and 6 bases stayed unmatched. CDR3 DNA sequence: TGTGCCAGCAGCTTAGGGGGACAGGGGTCTGGCTATGGCTACACCTTC. This encodes CASSLGGQGSGYGYTF.

The chain uses TRBV11-2 and TRBJ1-5; 9 bases are a match to TRBD1. The CDR3 contains 14 residues. Trimming cost V 1 base and J 6 bases; bases outside gene matches: 1. From germline, CDR1 is SGHAT and CDR2 FQNNGV. Written as DNA, the CDR3 is TGTGCCAGCAGCTTAGGACAGGGGGGTCAGCCCCAGCATTTT. Translating gives CASSLGQGGQPQHF.